The 27 T cell receptor beta chains given below trace back to one sample, sequenced in a study of control samples from healthy donors and cancer patients. Assay used: immunoSEQ multiplex PCR; TCRdb lists only in-frame clones, some missing. The table includes approximately 100,000 clones, around 88% detected once. The sample consisted of blood. The receptor set was obtained from a man aged 30 to 39 in good health.

V gene TRBV18 combines with J gene TRBJ1-1; D gene uncertain. V shed 3 bases and J shed 4 bases, with 12 bases lying between them. Germline V gives CDR1 KGHSH, CDR2 LQKENI. The CDR3 runs to 14 residues. The CDR3: CASSPRPTVTEAFF. In DNA form, the CDR3 reads TGTGCCAGCTCACCTCGCCCGACGGTCACTGAAGCTTTCTTT. The full variable domain, completed using reference TRBV18 and TRBJ1-1, is NAGVMQNPRHLVRRRGQEARLRCSPMKGHSHVYWYRQLPEEGLKFMVYLQKENIIDESGMPKERFSAEFPKEGPSILRIQQVVRGDSAAYFCASSPRPTVTEAFFGQGTRLTVV.

This chain links TRBV30 with TRBJ2-1; weak D call: TRBD1 (7 bases). The germline V gene encodes CDR1 GTSNPN and CDR2 SVGIG (reference sequence). This CDR3 has 14 residues. V was trimmed by 6 bases and J by 2 bases, leaving 14 bases between them. DNA for the CDR3: TGTGCCTGTCCCGGAGGGGGCACCTACAATGAGCAGTTCTTC. Translated: CACPGGGTYNEQFF.

The chain employs TRBV7-9 and TRBJ1-6; no firm D call. The CDR3 length is 13 residues. The germline CDR1 and CDR2 sequences are SEHNR and FQNEAQ (reference sequence). Trimming shortened V by 5 bases and J by 7 bases, and 9 bases separated the two germline ends. CDR3 in amino acids: CASSREGNSPLHF. The DNA of the CDR3 is TGTGCCAGCAGCCGGGAGGGAAATTCACCCCTCCACTTT.

This rearrangement joins TRBV3-1 (or the pseudogene TRBV3-2) to TRBJ2-7, with D perhaps matching TRBD2 (6 bases). Trimming stripped 1 base from V and 1 base from J, with 11 bases between. Germline V gene data show CDR1 as LGHDT and CDR2 as YNNKEL (reference sequence). This CDR3 has 15 residues. The CDR3 region is CASSQGPGLSYEQYF. DNA for the CDR3: TGTGCCAGCAGCCAAGGGCCGGGACTTTCCTACGAGCAGTACTTC.

The chain has TRBV5-1 and TRBJ2-1; D unresolved. Germline V CDR1 and CDR2: SGHRS, YFSETQ. The length of the CDR3 is 14 residues. V lost 1 base and J lost 5, with 10 bases in between. This CDR3 is CASSLIAPDNEQFF. CDR3 nucleotides: TGCGCCAGCAGCTTGATCGCGCCCGACAATGAGCAGTTCTTC.

This clone is judged medium-sized. V gene TRBV10-1 combines with J gene TRBJ2-2, with unresolved D. Trimming removed 4 bases at V and 0 bases at J, with 6 bases between. The CDR3 is made up of 14 amino acids. The V gene's germline CDR1 is WNHNN and CDR2 SYGVQD (reference sequence). The CDR3 bases are TGCGCCAGCAGTGCTAGGTCGAACACCGGGGAGCTGTTTTTT. Protein product: CASSARSNTGELFF.

V usage is TRBV4-1 and J usage is TRBJ2-5; D unclear. The germline CDR1 and CDR2 sequences are MGHRA and YSYEKL. This CDR3 comprises 13 residues. The V gene lost 2 bases and the J gene lost 4 bases, with 8 bases spanning the gap. CDR3 loop: CASSQQGRETQYF. The CDR3 bases are TGCGCCAGCAGCCAACAAGGTCGAGAGACCCAGTACTTC.

V is TRBV4-1 and J is TRBJ2-2; weak D call: TRBD1 (6 bases). The CDR3 loop spans 14 amino acids. Trimming pared 4 bases from V and 6 bases from J, leaving 12 bases between. Germline CDR1 MGHRA, CDR2 YSYEKL. CDR3 residues: CASSRLSGAGELFF. The CDR3 bases are TGCGCCAGCAGCCGGCTTTCAGGGGCCGGGGAGCTGTTTTTT.

V usage is TRBV6-2 or TRBV6-3 and J usage is TRBJ2-1, with a weak D call TRBD1 (5 bases). The CDR3 extends over 16 amino acids. Trimming took 2 bases from V and 1 from J, leaving 12 bases between them. From germline, CDR1 is MNHEY and CDR2 SVGEGT. The CDR3 nucleotides read TGTGCCAGCAGTTACGAGTCAGGGCGGTCCTACAATGAGCAGTTCTTC. As protein: CASSYESGRSYNEQFF.

The rearrangement joins TRBV19 to TRBJ1-2; 7 nucleotides align to TRBD1. The CDR3 length is 17 residues. Germline lookup yields CDR1 LNHDA and CDR2 SQIVND (reference sequence). Trimming at V came to 0 bases and at J to 2 bases, leaving 9 bases not matched to a gene. CDR3 residues: CASSIDLQTGKNYGYTF. CDR3 nucleotide sequence: TGTGCCAGTAGTATAGATCTCCAGACAGGGAAAAACTATGGCTACACCTTC.

V is TRBV18 and J is TRBJ2-5; 7 bases fit TRBD1. J gave up 2 bases and V 2 bases, and 5 bases lay outside the gene matches. The CDR3 length is 15 residues. CDR1 is KGHSH and CDR2 is LQKENI in the germline V gene. CDR3: CASSPMTGQQETQYF. The CDR3 DNA sequence: TGTGCCAGCTCACCAATGACAGGGCAGCAAGAGACCCAGTACTTC. Full variable domain (outside the CDR3, taken from reference TRBV18 and TRBJ2-5): NAGVMQNPRHLVRRRGQEARLRCSPMKGHSHVYWYRQLPEEGLKFMVYLQKENIIDESGMPKERFSAEFPKEGPSILRIQQVVRGDSAAYFCASSPMTGQQETQYFGPGTRLLVL.

This chain uses TRBV7-2 with TRBJ2-2, with TRBD2 as a possible D gene (5 bases). V lost 0 bases to trimming and J lost 7 bases, with 12 bases between them. This CDR3 is built from 15 residues. Per the germline V gene, CDR1 is SGHTA and CDR2 is FQGNSA. DNA of the CDR3: TGTGCCAGCAGCTTAGCGCACGGCGCGGGCGGGGAGCTGTTTTTT. This sequence encodes CASSLAHGAGGELFF.

This chain uses TRBV19 with TRBJ2-3; 9 bases line up with TRBD1. The germline gives CDR1 LNHDA, CDR2 SQIVND (reference sequence). The CDR3 is 15 amino acids. Trimming cost V 7 bases and J 3 bases; bases outside gene matches: 8. The CDR3 sequence: CASTQGARWTDTQYF. The CDR3 region has the DNA TGTGCCAGTACACAGGGGGCGCGATGGACAGATACGCAGTATTTT.

This clone was seen just once. The V gene is TRBV27, the J gene TRBJ1-3, with TRBD1 identical over 7 bases. The CDR3 is 16 amino acids. After removal of 6 bases from V and 2 bases from J, the junction contained 10 bases not matched to a gene. Looked up from germline, CDR1 is MNHEY and CDR2 is SMNVEV (reference sequence). The CDR3, as DNA: TGTGCCAGCAGCCCGATTGCGACAGGGACTGGAAACACCATATATTTT. Translating it yields CASSPIATGTGNTIYF.

J is TRBJ2-2 and V is TRBV5-8, with D perhaps TRBD1 (6 bases). V lost 5 bases, J lost 1 base, and 12 bases lay in between. Germline CDR1 reads SGHTS; CDR2 reads YDEGEE. This CDR3 contains 15 residues. The DNA of the CDR3 is TGTGCCAGCAGGAACAGGGCCTTGAACACCGGGGAGCTGTTTTTT. It codes for CASRNRALNTGELFF.

To note about this clone: This sample also contains other DNA sequences that code for the same CDR3. The rearrangement joins TRBV7-3 to TRBJ2-2; 9 bases are shared with TRBD2. The ends lost 6 bases at V and 4 bases at J; junction bases unmatched: 6. In germline, CDR1 is SGHTA, CDR2 FQGTGA. The CDR3 has 15 amino acids. The CDR3 region is CASSSGGGGTGELFF. The DNA for the CDR3 is TGTGCCAGCAGTAGCGGCGGGGGGGGCACCGGGGAGCTGTTTTTT. Full variable domain (remainder filled in from reference TRBV7-3 and TRBJ2-2): GAGVSQTPSNKVTEKGKYVELRCDPISGHTALYWYRQSLGQGPEFLIYFQGTGAADDSGLPNDRFFAVRPEGSVSTLKIQRTERGDSAVYLCASSSGGGGTGELFFGEGSRLTVL.

The chain employs TRBV27 and TRBJ2-3; D is unresolved. Trimming took off 0 bases at V and 1 base at J, with 8 bases between the two ends. CDR1 is MNHEY, CDR2 SMNVEV, per germline (reference sequence). The CDR3 contains 15 residues. The CDR3 loop is CASSLSRRGTDTQYF. The CDR3 DNA reads TGTGCCAGCAGTTTATCCAGACGAGGCACAGATACGCAGTATTTT.

Remarks on this clone: The sample has other DNA sequences that encode this CDR3 too. This chain uses TRBV6-2 or TRBV6-3 with TRBJ1-1; 8 bases are shared with TRBD1. The length of the CDR3 is 14 residues. Germline CDR1 MNHEY, CDR2 SVGEGT. With 2 bases clipped from V and 5 bases from J, the junction kept 4 bases outside the gene matches. CDR3 bases: TGTGCCAGCAGTTACACGACAGGGGTGACTGAAGCTTTCTTT. Residues: CASSYTTGVTEAFF.

This clone was counted between two and nine times. The V call is TRBV4-2, the J call TRBJ1-5; D uncertain. The CDR3 consists of 13 residues. Trimming removed 1 base at V and 7 bases at J, with 8 bases between. Germline CDR1 is LGHNA and CDR2 is YNFKEQ. The CDR3 nucleotides are TGTGCCAGCAGCCAAGCCGGGTACCAGCCCCAGCATTTT. It encodes CASSQAGYQPQHF.

The V call is TRBV25-1, the J call TRBJ1-6, with D perhaps TRBD1 (5 bases). The length of the CDR3 is 13 residues. The V gene lost 8 bases and the J gene lost 7 bases, with 12 bases spanning the gap. The germline V gene encodes CDR1 MGHDK and CDR2 SYGVNS. The CDR3 sequence: CASLRDGNSPLHF. DNA for the CDR3: TGTGCCAGCCTCCGGGACGGCAATTCACCCCTCCACTTT.

V and J are TRBV24-1 and TRBJ2-5, with no clear D. The germline V and J ends were trimmed by 1 base and 1 base, with 12 bases remaining between them. CDR3 size: 16 residues. The germline V gene has CDR1 KGHDR and CDR2 SFDVKD. Here the CDR3 DNA reads TGTGCCACCAGTGATTTTCCGAGACTCGGCCAAGAGACCCAGTACTTC. Its protein product is CATSDFPRLGQETQYF.

This chain links TRBV7-6 with TRBJ2-2; D could derive from TRBD1 or TRBD2 (5 bases each). V was cut by 5 bases and J by 0 bases, with 13 bases left in between. The CDR3 has 16 amino acids. The germline gives CDR1 SGHVS, CDR2 FNYEAQ. The CDR3 sequence: CASSAPGTTNTGELFF. For the CDR3, the DNA is TGTGCCAGCAGCGCACCCGGGACGACGAACACCGGGGAGCTGTTTTTT.

This chain uses TRBV18 with TRBJ2-1; D not resolved. V dropped 6 bases and J dropped 5 bases, with 11 bases sitting between them. Germline assignment: CDR1 KGHSH and CDR2 LQKENI. The CDR3 is made up of 13 amino acids. The CDR3, as DNA: TGTGCCAGCTCGCCGACACGGAACAATGAGCAGTTCTTC. Its protein product is CASSPTRNNEQFF.

The CDR3 DNA follows: TGTGCCAGCAGTTACTCGTTTCTGGGGGTTGGGGCTTTCTTT. Encoded protein: CASSYSFLGVGAFF. V gene TRBV6-2 or TRBV6-3 combines with J gene TRBJ1-1, with D maybe TRBD1 (5 bases). CDR1 MNHEY and CDR2 SVGEGT come from the germline V gene. This CDR3 spans 14 amino acids. Trimming left V 0 bases short and J 11 bases short, with 16 bases between.

Points on this clone: The sample has other DNA sequences that encode this CDR3 too. The chain combines TRBV7-2 with TRBJ2-6; possibly TRBD1 for D (5 bases). Trimming pared 5 bases from V and 4 bases from J, leaving 15 bases between. Germline CDR1 is SGHTA and CDR2 is FQGNSA. The CDR3 extends over 16 amino acids. CDR3 sequence: CASSIPRVGGANVLTF. The CDR3 DNA is TGTGCCAGCAGCATCCCCAGGGTAGGGGGGGCCAACGTCCTGACTTTC.

The genes are TRBV28 and TRBJ2-7, with 8 bases fitting TRBD2. The CDR3 contains 15 residues. V was pared by 4 bases and J by 5 bases, with 10 bases of the junction left unmatched. Germline V lookup: CDR1 MDHEN, CDR2 SYDVKM. This chain's CDR3 is CASSSPSGGEHEQYV. The CDR3 nucleotides are TGTGCCAGCAGTTCCCCTTCGGGGGGGGAGCACGAGCAGTACGTC.

The chain has TRBV15 and TRBJ2-5; the match to TRBD2 covers 14 bases. The CDR3 is 15 residues long. The trim removed 1 base at V and 5 bases at J, leaving 0 bases unmatched. Per germline, CDR1 LNHNV and CDR2 YYDKDF (reference sequence). The CDR3 loop is CATSRGTSGGETQYF. CDR3 in DNA: TGTGCCACCAGCAGAGGGACTAGCGGGGGGGAGACCCAGTACTTC. The full variable domain, with the rest looked up from reference TRBV15 and TRBJ2-5, is DAMVIQNPRYQVTQFGKPVTLSCSQTLNHNVMYWYQQKSSQAPKLLFHYYDKDFNNEADTPDNFQSRRPNTSFCFLDIRSPGLGDTAMYLCATSRGTSGGETQYFGPGTRLLVL.